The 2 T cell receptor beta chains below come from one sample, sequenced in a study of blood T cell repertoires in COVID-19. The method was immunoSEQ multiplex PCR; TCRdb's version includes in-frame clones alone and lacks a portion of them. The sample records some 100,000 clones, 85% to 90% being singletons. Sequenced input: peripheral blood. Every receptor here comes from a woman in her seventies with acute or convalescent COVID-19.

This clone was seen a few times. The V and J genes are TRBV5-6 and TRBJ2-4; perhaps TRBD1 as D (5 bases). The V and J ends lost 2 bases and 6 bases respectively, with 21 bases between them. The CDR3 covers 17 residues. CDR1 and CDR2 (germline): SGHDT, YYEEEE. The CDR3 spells CASSLVAAGSQLNIQYF. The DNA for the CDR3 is TGTGCCAGCAGCTTAGTTGCGGCAGGGTCCCAACTAAACATTCAGTACTTC.

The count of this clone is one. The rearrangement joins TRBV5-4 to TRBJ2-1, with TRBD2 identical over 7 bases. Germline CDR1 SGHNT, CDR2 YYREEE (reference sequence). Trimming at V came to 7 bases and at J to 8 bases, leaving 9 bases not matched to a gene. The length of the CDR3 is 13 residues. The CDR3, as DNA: TGTGCCAGCGGGGGGGAGTACATCGATGAGCAGTTCTTC. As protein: CASGGEYIDEQFF.